The rows below give T cell receptor beta chains drawn from one sample of a study of T-cell memory formation after mild COVID-19. Each CDR3 protein is one row after TCRdb ran MiXCR on the 5' RACE reads. Among under 650,000 distinct CDR3 sequences listed, roughly 18% were seen once. The sequencing input was PBMCs or a T cell subset sorted from them (not recorded which). These receptors were taken from an adult woman who had mild COVID-19 (a few samples of this study predate the infection). Cell type and time point are not known. Each CDR3 is given with its conserved first and last residue. Fields, in order: J gene, clone size, D gene, V gene, CDR3 length, CDR3 protein, CDR3 DNA. D genes are given only for firm matches. A row's size may be missing; if present it is once, few, many or a size class.

>TRBJ2-1|many|TRBD2|TRBV27|15
CASSPGGGLYNEQFF
TGTGCCAGCAGTCCTGGGGGGGGTCTCTACAATGAGCAGTTCTTC
>TRBJ2-1|-|TRBD2|TRBV7-8|15
CASSPRTSGLVEQFF
TGTGCCAGCAGCCCTCGGACTAGCGGGCTTGTTGAGCAGTTCTTC
>TRBJ2-3|-|-|TRBV7-6|12
CASSLAGGSQYF
TGTGCCAGCAGCTTAGCGGGAGGTTCGCAGTATTTT
>TRBJ2-7|-|TRBD2|TRBV4-1|15
CASSHYQGGFYEQYF
TGCGCCAGCAGCCACTATCAGGGAGGGTTCTACGAGCAGTACTTC
>TRBJ2-7|few|TRBD1|TRBV19|14
CASSSGQGGYEQYF
TGTGCCAGTAGTTCTGGACAGGGAGGCTACGAGCAGTACTTC
>TRBJ2-7|-|TRBD1|TRBV9|16
CASSVFAGQGAHEQYF
TGTGCCAGCAGCGTTTTCGCGGGACAGGGGGCTCACGAGCAGTACTTC
>TRBJ2-7|-|TRBD2|TRBV19|14
CASRRAGGHYEQYF
TGTGCCAGTAGACGAGCGGGAGGTCACTACGAGCAGTACTTC
>TRBJ2-7|-|TRBD1|TRBV7-7|14
CASSQRGQGGEQYF
TGTGCTAGCAGCCAGCGAGGACAGGGAGGCGAGCAGTACTTC
>TRBJ2-5|-|TRBD1|TRBV10-3|16
CAISEPGTGVKETQYF
TGTGCCATCAGTGAACCCGGGACAGGGGTAAAAGAGACCCAGTACTTC
>TRBJ2-7|few|TRBD1|TRBV15|15
CATSSPGQGANEQYF
TGTGCCACCAGCAGCCCGGGACAGGGGGCAAACGAGCAGTACTTC
>TRBJ2-1|few|-|TRBV7-2|13
CATKAPEYNEQFF
TGTGCCACCAAGGCCCCGGAGTACAATGAGCAGTTCTTC
>TRBJ1-5|-|TRBD1|TRBV5-5|15
CASSLAGQANQPQHF
TGTGCCAGCAGCTTGGCAGGACAGGCGAATCAGCCCCAGCATTTT
>TRBJ1-2|few|TRBD1|TRBV20-1|14
CSASGQRANYGYTF
TGCAGTGCTTCGGGACAGAGAGCTAACTATGGCTACACCTTC
>TRBJ2-1|many|TRBD2|TRBV6-6|16
CASSSHLAGGNNEQFF
TGTGCCAGCAGTTCTCATCTAGCGGGGGGTAACAATGAGCAGTTCTTC
>TRBJ1-1|few|-|TRBV5-1|14
CASSLSGVGTEAFF
TGCGCCAGCAGCCTGAGTGGTGTGGGGACTGAAGCTTTCTTT
>TRBJ2-5|few|-|TRBV5-1|15
CASSLGQGKGETQYF
TGCGCCAGCAGCTTGGGACAAGGCAAGGGGGAGACCCAGTACTTC
>TRBJ2-7|few|-|TRBV9|15
CASSVDPDRGYEQYF
TGTGCCAGCAGCGTAGATCCGGACCGCGGATACGAGCAGTACTTC
>TRBJ2-3|few|TRBD1|TRBV20-1|14
CSAGGTGRTDTQYF
TGCAGTGCAGGAGGGACAGGGCGTACAGATACGCAGTATTTT
>TRBJ2-5|once|-|TRBV27|15
CASSLDGRFGETQYF
TGTGCCAGCAGTTTAGACGGCAGGTTCGGAGAGACCCAGTACTTC
>TRBJ2-5|few|TRBD2|TRBV5-1|16
CASSSIAAGGPETQYF
TGCGCCAGCAGCTCGATTGCAGCGGGGGGGCCGGAGACCCAGTACTTC
>TRBJ1-5|few|-|TRBV27|15
CASRSGGGVVQPQHF
TGTGCCAGCCGATCCGGCGGAGGGGTGGTTCAGCCCCAGCATTTT
>TRBJ2-7|few|-|TRBV24-1|14
CATSDPRASYEQYF
TGTGCCACCAGTGATCCCAGGGCGTCCTACGAGCAGTACTTC
>TRBJ2-1|-|-|TRBV18|15
CASSPVGTWRNEQFF
TGTGCCAGCTCACCGGTGGGGACTTGGCGCAATGAGCAGTTCTTC
>TRBJ1-2|-|TRBD1|TRBV3-1|16
CASSRQGQGRGYGYTF
TGTGCCAGCAGCCGACAGGGACAGGGGCGAGGCTATGGCTACACCTTC
>TRBJ2-5|-|-|TRBV12-5|14
CASGLTAVQETQYF
TGTGCTAGTGGCCTGACAGCCGTCCAAGAGACCCAGTACTTC
>TRBJ2-1|-|-|TRBV5-6|15
CASSRGLGSYNEQFF
TGTGCCAGCAGCCGAGGGTTGGGGAGCTACAATGAGCAGTTCTTC
>TRBJ1-2|many|-|TRBV5-4|14
CASSLVGGAYGYTF
TGTGCCAGCAGCTTGGTGGGCGGAGCCTATGGCTACACCTTC
>TRBJ2-3|-|-|TRBV24-1|15
CATSDPLEGTDTQYF
TGTGCCACCAGTGACCCCCTAGAGGGCACAGATACGCAGTATTTT
>TRBJ2-7|few|-|TRBV12-3/TRBV12-4|13
CASSGQLSYEQYF
TGTGCCAGCAGCGGACAGCTCTCCTACGAGCAGTACTTC
>TRBJ2-1|-|TRBD2|TRBV19|15
CASSRGLAGLNEQFF
TGTGCCAGTAGTAGGGGACTAGCCGGGTTGAATGAGCAGTTCTTC
>TRBJ2-7|-|TRBD2|TRBV20-1|15
CSARPNSGGTYEQYF
TGCAGTGCTAGGCCAAATAGCGGGGGGACCTACGAGCAGTACTTC
>TRBJ1-1|-|-|TRBV5-5|14
CASSPSPSNTEAFF
TGTGCCAGCAGCCCCTCACCCAGCAACACTGAAGCTTTCTTT
>TRBJ2-3|-|-|TRBV20-1|14
CSAKQAASTDTQYF
TGCAGTGCAAAACAAGCGGCTAGCACAGATACGCAGTATTTT
>TRBJ2-3|few|-|TRBV7-3|15
CASSPRLGYTDTQYF
TGTGCCAGCAGCCCCAGACTAGGATACACAGATACGCAGTATTTT
>TRBJ2-3|-|-|TRBV5-1|18
CASSLEKLAAGESDTQYF
TGCGCCAGCAGCTTGGAAAAATTAGCGGCTGGGGAGAGTGATACGCAGTATTTT
>TRBJ2-7|few|TRBD1|TRBV30|14
CAWSGTGNRYEQYF
TGTGCCTGGAGTGGGACAGGGAATAGGTACGAGCAGTACTTC
>TRBJ2-5|-|-|TRBV18|12
CASSPIKGTQYF
TGTGCCAGCTCACCCATTAAAGGGACCCAGTACTTC
>TRBJ2-3|-|-|TRBV5-4|14
CASSQDSFTDTQYF
TGTGCCAGCAGCCAGGACAGCTTCACAGATACGCAGTATTTT
>TRBJ1-6|few|-|TRBV4-3|15
CASSQDYRRNSPLHF
TGCGCCAGCAGCCAAGACTACAGGCGTAATTCACCCCTCCACTTT
>TRBJ2-5|few|TRBD1|TRBV18|15
CASSRAGGPQETQYF
TGTGCCAGCTCACGGGCAGGGGGTCCTCAAGAGACCCAGTACTTC
>TRBJ2-1|-|-|TRBV7-3|14
CASSPTGVDNEQFF
TGTGCCAGCAGCCCCACGGGAGTCGACAATGAGCAGTTCTTC
>TRBJ2-3|few|-|TRBV3-1|13
CASSQPGTDTQYF
TGTGCCAGCAGCCAACCGGGGACAGATACGCAGTATTTT
>TRBJ1-2|-|TRBD1|TRBV7-3|16
CASSPKGQGYIYGYTF
TGTGCCAGCAGCCCGAAGGGACAGGGCTACATCTATGGCTACACCTTC
>TRBJ2-7|few|-|TRBV7-9|15
CASSLRGAGAHEQYF
TGTGCCAGCAGCTTAAGGGGAGCAGGGGCCCACGAGCAGTACTTC
>TRBJ2-1|few|TRBD2|TRBV6-5|15
CASSYGTSGKNEQFF
TGTGCCAGCAGTTACGGGACTAGCGGGAAAAATGAGCAGTTCTTC
>TRBJ2-5|-|TRBD1|TRBV7-7|18
CASSPHDRGLSLQETQYF
TGTGCCAGCAGCCCCCATGACAGGGGGTTATCCCTCCAAGAGACCCAGTACTTC
>TRBJ2-2|-|-|TRBV7-2|16
CASSLSRLGSTGELFF
TGTGCCAGCAGCCTGAGCCGACTAGGTAGCACCGGGGAGCTGTTTTTT
>TRBJ2-3|many|-|TRBV7-9|13
CASSTKLTDTQYF
TGTGCCAGCAGCACCAAACTTACAGATACGCAGTATTTT
>TRBJ1-1|-|-|TRBV5-1|14
CASSLGEAETEAFF
TGCGCCAGCAGCTTGGGGGAGGCGGAGACTGAAGCTTTCTTT
>TRBJ2-1|-|-|TRBV11-2|15
CASGGGRGGDNEQFF
TGTGCCAGCGGAGGCGGGAGAGGGGGTGACAATGAGCAGTTCTTC
>TRBJ2-4|few|-|TRBV2|16
CASSDIGSRIKNIQYF
TGTGCCAGCAGTGATATAGGCTCCCGGATCAAAAACATTCAGTACTTC
>TRBJ1-1|-|TRBD1|TRBV20-1|13
CSAPPGGYTEAFF
TGCAGTGCTCCACCAGGGGGATACACTGAAGCTTTCTTT
>TRBJ2-5|-|-|TRBV5-1|14
CASSPLGGRETQYF
TGCGCCAGCAGCCCCCTCGGGGGTCGGGAGACCCAGTACTTC
>TRBJ2-3|few|-|TRBV29-1|13
CSVERGNTDTQYF
TGCAGCGTTGAGAGGGGCAACACAGATACGCAGTATTTT